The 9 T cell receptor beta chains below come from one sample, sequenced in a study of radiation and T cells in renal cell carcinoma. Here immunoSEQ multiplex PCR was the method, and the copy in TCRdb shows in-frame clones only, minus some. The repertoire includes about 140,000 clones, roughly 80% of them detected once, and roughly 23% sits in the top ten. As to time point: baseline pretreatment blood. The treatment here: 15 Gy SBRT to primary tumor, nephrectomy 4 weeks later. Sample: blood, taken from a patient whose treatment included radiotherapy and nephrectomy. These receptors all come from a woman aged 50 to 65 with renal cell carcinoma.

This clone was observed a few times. As DNA, the CDR3 is TGTGCCAGCAGTGAATCGCAGATCAATTCACCCCTCCACTTT. It codes for CASSESQINSPLHF. V gene TRBV2 combines with J gene TRBJ1-6; unclear D gene. V lost 2 bases and J lost 7, with 9 bases in between. The CDR3 consists of 14 residues. CDR1 is SNHLY and CDR2 is FYNNEI in the germline V gene.

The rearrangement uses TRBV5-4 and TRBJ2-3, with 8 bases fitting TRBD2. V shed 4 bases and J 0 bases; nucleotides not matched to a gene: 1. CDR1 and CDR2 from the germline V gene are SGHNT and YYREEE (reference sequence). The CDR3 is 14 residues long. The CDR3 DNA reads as TGTGCCAGCAGCGCGGGGGGCAGCACAGATACGCAGTATTTT. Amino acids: CASSAGGSTDTQYF. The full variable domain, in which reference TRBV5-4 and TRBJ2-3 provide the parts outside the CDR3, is ETGVTQSPTHLIKTRGQQVTLRCSSQSGHNTVSWYQQALGQGPQFIFQYYREEENGRGNFPPRFSGLQFPNYSSELNVNALELDDSALYLCASSAGGSTDTQYFGPGTRLTVL.

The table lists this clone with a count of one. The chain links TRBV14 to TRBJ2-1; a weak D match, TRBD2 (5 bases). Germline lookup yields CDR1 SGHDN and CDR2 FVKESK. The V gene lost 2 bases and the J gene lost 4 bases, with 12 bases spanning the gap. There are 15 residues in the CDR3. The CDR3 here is CASSQYGRGYNEQFF. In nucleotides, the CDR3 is TGTGCCAGCAGCCAATATGGCCGGGGATACAATGAGCAGTTCTTC.

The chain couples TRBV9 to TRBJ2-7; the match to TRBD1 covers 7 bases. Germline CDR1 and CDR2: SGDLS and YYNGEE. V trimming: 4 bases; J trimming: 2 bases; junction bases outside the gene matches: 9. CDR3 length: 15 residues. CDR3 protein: CASSSRQGSAYEQYF. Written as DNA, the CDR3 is TGTGCCAGCAGCTCCAGACAGGGTAGTGCCTACGAGCAGTACTTC. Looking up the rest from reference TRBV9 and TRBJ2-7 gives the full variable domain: DSGVTQTPKHLITATGQRVTLRCSPRSGDLSVYWYQQSLDQGLQFLIQYYNGEERAKGNILERFSAQQFPDLHSELNLSSLELGDSALYFCASSSRQGSAYEQYFGPGTRLTVT.

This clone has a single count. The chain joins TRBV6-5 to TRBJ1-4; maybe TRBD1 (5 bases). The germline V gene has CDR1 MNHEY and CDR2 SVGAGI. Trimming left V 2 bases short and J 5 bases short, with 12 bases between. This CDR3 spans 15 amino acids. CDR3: CASSYGGRQNEKLFF. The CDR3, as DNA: TGTGCCAGCAGTTACGGAGGCAGACAGAATGAAAAACTGTTTTTT.

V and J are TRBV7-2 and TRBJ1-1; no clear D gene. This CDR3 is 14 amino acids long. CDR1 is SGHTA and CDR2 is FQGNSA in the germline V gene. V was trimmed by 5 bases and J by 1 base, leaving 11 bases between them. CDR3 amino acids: CASSPLNQNTEAFF. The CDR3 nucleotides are TGTGCCAGCAGCCCCCTGAATCAGAACACTGAAGCTTTCTTT.

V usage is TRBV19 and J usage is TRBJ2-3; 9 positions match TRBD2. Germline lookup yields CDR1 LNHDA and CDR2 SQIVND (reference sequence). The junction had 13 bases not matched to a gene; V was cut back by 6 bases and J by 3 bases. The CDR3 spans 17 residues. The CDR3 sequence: CASRDTSGLARTDTQYF. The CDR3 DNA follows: TGTGCCAGTAGGGATACCAGCGGACTAGCGCGTACAGATACGCAGTATTTT.

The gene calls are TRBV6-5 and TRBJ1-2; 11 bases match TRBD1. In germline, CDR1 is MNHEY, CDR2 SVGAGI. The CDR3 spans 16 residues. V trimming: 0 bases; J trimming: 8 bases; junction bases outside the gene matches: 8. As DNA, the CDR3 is TGTGCCAGCAGTTACTCGAAGGGACAGGGGGGTGGAGGCTACACCTTC. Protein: CASSYSKGQGGGGYTF.

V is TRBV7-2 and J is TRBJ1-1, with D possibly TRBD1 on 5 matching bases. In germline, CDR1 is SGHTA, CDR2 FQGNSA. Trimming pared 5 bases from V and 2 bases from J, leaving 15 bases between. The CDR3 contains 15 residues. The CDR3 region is CASSLGPTQNTEAFF. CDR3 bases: TGTGCCAGCAGCCTGGGACCCACCCAAAACACTGAAGCTTTCTTT. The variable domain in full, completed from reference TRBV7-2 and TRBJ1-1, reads GAGVSQSPSNKVTEKGKDVELRCDPISGHTALYWYRQSLGQGLEFLIYFQGNSAPDKSGLPSDRFSAERTGGSVSTLTIQRTQQEDSAVYLCASSLGPTQNTEAFFGQGTRLTVV.